This T cell receptor beta chain was sequenced for a study of cytomegalovirus exposure and HLA in healthy donors. Study in general: Out of 398 genotyped donors, about 80% belonged to the Caucasian-associated ancestry cluster.

About this clone itself: Antigen unknown.

Whole-study findings and limits: With later analysis, a missense DCLRE1C variant became linked to TCR beta V- and J-gene trimming. TRBV6-2, TRBV6-3 and some other V segments were excluded as indistinguishable.

Germline loops: CDR1 MDHEN, CDR2 SYDVKM. This CDR3 contains 12 residues. The germline V and J ends were trimmed by 3 bases and 11 bases, with 11 bases remaining between them. Primers included in the PCR were 60 Vbeta and 13 Jbeta primers. Sequenced by immunoSEQ multiplex PCR; TCRdb stores in-frame clones only, minus some. Its table records tens of thousands of clones. The receptor comes from a man aged 50 to 59 in good health and CMV-seronegative. The chain combines TRBV28 with TRBJ1-3; D call uncertain. Sequenced: PBMCs. CDR3 region: CASSLTDQAIYF. The CDR3 DNA is TGTGCCAGCAGTTTGACCGACCAGGCCATATATTTT.